This T cell receptor beta chain was sequenced for a study of response to subunit inactivated influenza vaccine. Study results and caveats: That few new T cells are recruited by each seasonal influenza vaccination was the authors' suggestion.

TCRdb itself ran the RT-PCR reads through MiXCR, one entry per CDR3 protein. The sample comprises roughly 650,000 distinct CDR3 sequences, 13% to 15% of which are singletons, and roughly 7.2% rests with the top ten. Germline CDR1 and CDR2: MNHEY and SVGEGT. This CDR3 comprises 18 residues. V trimming: 5 bases; J trimming: 0 bases; junction bases outside the gene matches: 12. As for this clonotype: The antigen is unknown.

The sample here was PBMCs from blood, taken less than 15 days before vaccination. V and J are TRBV6-2 or TRBV6-3 and TRBJ2-1; 8 bases are shared with TRBD2. The sequence was collected from a man in his fifties or sixties who received an inactivated influenza vaccine. The chain's CDR3 is CASSPSPGLDPSYNEQFF. CDR3 DNA: TGTGCCAGCAGTCCTTCCCCGGGACTAGACCCCTCCTACAATGAGCAGTTCTTC.